These 17 T cell receptor beta chains were all obtained from the same sample, sequenced in a study of blood T cell repertoires in COVID-19. TCRdb keeps only in-frame clones here, not all; method: immunoSEQ multiplex PCR. The table lists about 220,000 clones, roughly 90% of them singletons. The specimen was PBMCs or T cells enriched from blood (not recorded which). The source of these receptors is a middle-aged woman with acute COVID-19.

J is TRBJ1-1 and V is TRBV20-1, with 7 bases matching TRBD1. Unmatched junction bases numbered 3, after V lost 4 bases and J lost 7 bases. CDR3 size: 11 residues. Germline V CDR1 and CDR2: DFQATT, SNEGSKA (reference sequence). The chain's CDR3 is CSAKTGIEAFF. Written as DNA, the CDR3 is TGCAGTGCTAAGACAGGGATTGAAGCTTTCTTT.

This clone was observed a single time. The chain combines TRBV25-1 with TRBJ1-4; 9 positions agree with TRBD1. This CDR3 comprises 15 residues. Germline V gene data show CDR1 as MGHDK and CDR2 as SYGVNS. The V and J ends lost 4 bases and 8 bases, in that order; junction bases with no gene match: 8. CDR3 nucleotide sequence: TGTGCCAGCAGTGCTCCGGGACAGGGAATAGAAAAACTGTTTTTT. Translating gives CASSAPGQGIEKLFF.

The CDR3 spells CASSNSKNYGYTF. DNA of the CDR3: TGTGCCAGTAGTAACTCGAAAAACTATGGCTACACCTTC. The V and J genes are TRBV19 and TRBJ1-2; D unresolved. The CDR3 length is 13 residues. V shed 4 bases and J shed 2 bases, with 8 bases lying between them. Germline V lookup: CDR1 LNHDA, CDR2 SQIVND (reference sequence).

V is TRBV20-1 and J is TRBJ1-1; a possible D gene is TRBD1 (6 bases). The CDR3 is 12 amino acids. Germline CDR1 and CDR2: DFQATT and SNEGSKA (reference sequence). With 3 bases removed from V and 5 bases from J, the gap between germline ends came to 10 bases. In DNA form, the CDR3 reads TGCAGTGCTAGTACAGGGAGAACTGAAGCTTTCTTT. Its protein is CSASTGRTEAFF.

CDR3 in amino acids: CASSLAPEQGDTQYF. CDR3 bases: TGTGCCAGCAGCTTAGCTCCCGAACAGGGAGATACGCAGTATTTT. The chain joins TRBV7-2 to TRBJ2-3; D is perhaps TRBD1 (6 bases). The CDR3 is 15 residues long. CDR1 is SGHTA, CDR2 FQGNSA, per germline. V dropped 0 bases and J dropped 5 bases, with 12 bases sitting between them.

The chain is built from TRBV6-5 and TRBJ1-1; 7 bases align to TRBD1. Germline V lookup: CDR1 MNHEY, CDR2 SVGAGI. This CDR3 has 12 amino acids. Germline trimming cut 4 bases from V and 9 bases from J; bases unmatched to any gene: 5. CDR3 protein: CASSFRTGKAFF. In nucleotides, the CDR3 is TGTGCCAGCAGTTTCAGGACAGGCAAAGCTTTCTTT.

The CDR3, as DNA: TGTGCCAGCAGCAAAAGGGGGGAGGGGCGAGACAATGAGCAGTTCTTC. Its protein product is CASSKRGEGRDNEQFF. The chain has TRBV21-1 and TRBJ2-1; TRBD2 is taken as the D call from the table, unchecked against the DNA. TRBV21-1 is assigned pseudogene status. There are 16 residues in the CDR3.

This clone was observed once. V and J are TRBV10-3 and TRBJ1-2, with D possibly matching TRBD1 (6 bases). Germline V lookup: CDR1 ENHRY, CDR2 SYGVKD. Deletions cut 6 bases from V and 6 bases from J, with 11 bases between. The CDR3 extends over 12 amino acids. Written as DNA, the CDR3 is TGTGCCATCAGAAAGGGGGTTGATGGCTACACCTTC. Translation: CAIRKGVDGYTF.

This chain joins TRBV7-9 and TRBJ1-1; tentative D call: TRBD1 (6 bases). The CDR3 totals 15 residues. Germline CDR1 is SEHNR and CDR2 is FQNEAQ (reference sequence). Trimming stripped 4 bases from V and 4 bases from J, with 16 bases between. CDR3 sequence: CASSSPQGGTTEAFF. In DNA, the CDR3 is TGTGCCAGCAGCTCGCCCCAAGGGGGTACCACTGAAGCTTTCTTT.

The chain recombines TRBV9 with TRBJ2-3, with 8 bases matching TRBD2. CDR3 length: 17 amino acids. The V gene end was trimmed by 0 bases and the J gene end by 4 bases; junction bases not matched to a gene: 10. From germline, CDR1 is SGDLS and CDR2 YYNGEE. The CDR3 protein is CASSVAPLGGASDTQYF. DNA of the CDR3: TGTGCCAGCAGCGTAGCCCCCCTCGGGGGGGCCTCAGATACGCAGTATTTT.

In the case of this clone: Other DNA sequences in the same sample also yield this CDR3. The V call is TRBV7-9, the J call TRBJ1-2; 7 bases match TRBD1. The germline gives CDR1 SEHNR, CDR2 FQNEAQ (reference sequence). With V trimmed by 5 bases and J by 0 bases, 3 bases remained unmatched. This CDR3 contains 14 residues. Written as DNA, the CDR3 is TGTGCCAGCAGCCTTACAGGGGCTAACTATGGCTACACCTTC. The encoded protein is CASSLTGANYGYTF.

The V gene is TRBV7-8, the J gene TRBJ1-5, with TRBD1 matching over 7 bases. Germline CDR1 is SGHVS and CDR2 is FQNEAQ. The CDR3 length is 16 residues. Losses at the gene ends were 1 base for V and 4 bases for J; bases not matched to a gene: 7. The CDR3 loop reads CASSLVGQGDNQPQHF. CDR3 nucleotides: TGTGCCAGCAGCTTAGTGGGGCAGGGGGATAATCAGCCCCAGCATTTT.

CDR3 residues: CASSLGGGGQPQHF. CDR3 DNA sequence: TGTGCCAGCAGCTTAGGAGGCGGCGGTCAGCCCCAGCATTTT. The rearrangement uses TRBV7-8 and TRBJ1-5; D uncertain. This CDR3 comprises 14 residues. Germline lookup yields CDR1 SGHVS and CDR2 FQNEAQ. Trimming removed 1 base at V and 6 bases at J, with 10 bases between.

The J gene is TRBJ1-2, the V gene TRBV24-1; perhaps TRBD1 as D (6 bases). The CDR3 is made up of 16 amino acids. Germline-derived CDR1 and CDR2 are KGHDR and SFDVKD. The ends were cut back, 3 bases at V and 2 bases at J, with 15 bases in the middle. CDR3 in amino acids: CATSDGVGATNYGYTF. CDR3 sequence (DNA): TGTGCCACCAGTGATGGGGTGGGGGCTACAAACTATGGCTACACCTTC.

The CDR3 DNA reads TGTGCCAGCAGTTACTCGGCGCCTACCCTGCGGGGCTACACCTTC. The encoded protein is CASSYSAPTLRGYTF. This chain connects TRBV6-2 or TRBV6-3 to TRBJ1-2; no clear D gene. Germline CDR1 is MNHEY and CDR2 is SVGEGT. Trimming cost V 0 bases and J 8 bases, with 16 bases left between them. This CDR3 region has 15 residues.

The chain combines TRBV5-1 with TRBJ1-6; unclear D gene. Deletions cut 2 bases from V and 14 bases from J, with 14 bases between. This CDR3 is 13 amino acids long. Germline V gene sequence: CDR1 SGHRS, CDR2 YFSETQ. The CDR3 sequence is CASSLDDRGTLHF. CDR3 coding DNA: TGCGCCAGCAGCTTAGACGATCGAGGCACCCTCCACTTT.

The V gene is TRBV5-1, the J gene TRBJ1-6; D is possibly TRBD1 (5 bases). V was trimmed by 2 bases and J by 6 bases, leaving 9 bases between them. This CDR3 has 14 amino acids. Germline V lookup: CDR1 SGHRS, CDR2 YFSETQ. The DNA of the CDR3 is TGCGCCAGCAGCTTCACCGACAGTAATTCACCCCTCCACTTT. The encoded protein is CASSFTDSNSPLHF.